This T cell receptor beta chain was documented in a study of beta chain features in type 1 diabetes. Study-wide points: Moderate yet significant TCRB CDR3 shortening was seen in Type 1 diabetes patients in all four CD4+ subsets.

There are a few counts of this clone. Its antigen is as yet unknown. Trimming pared 7 bases from V and 5 bases from J, leaving 17 bases between. The CDR3 is made up of 14 amino acids. The germline gives CDR1 MNHEY, CDR2 SVGAGI. Donors underwent one heparinised blood draw, 100 to 150 mL on average. The authors reverse transcribed all of the isolated RNA, so sequencing captured expressed TCRB transcripts. Profiled with immunoSEQ multiplex PCR; TCRdb holds only in-frame clones, not every one. The sample carries some 700,000 clones, 13% recorded once. Sequencing input: naive CD4+ T cells from blood. J is TRBJ2-5 and V is TRBV6-5; the D gene is possibly TRBD2 (7 bases). The sequence derives from a man younger than 30 with type 1 diabetes. CDR3 protein: CASTSRGARETQYF. The CDR3 coding sequence is TGTGCCAGCACCTCCCGGGGGGCACGGGAGACCCAGTACTTC.